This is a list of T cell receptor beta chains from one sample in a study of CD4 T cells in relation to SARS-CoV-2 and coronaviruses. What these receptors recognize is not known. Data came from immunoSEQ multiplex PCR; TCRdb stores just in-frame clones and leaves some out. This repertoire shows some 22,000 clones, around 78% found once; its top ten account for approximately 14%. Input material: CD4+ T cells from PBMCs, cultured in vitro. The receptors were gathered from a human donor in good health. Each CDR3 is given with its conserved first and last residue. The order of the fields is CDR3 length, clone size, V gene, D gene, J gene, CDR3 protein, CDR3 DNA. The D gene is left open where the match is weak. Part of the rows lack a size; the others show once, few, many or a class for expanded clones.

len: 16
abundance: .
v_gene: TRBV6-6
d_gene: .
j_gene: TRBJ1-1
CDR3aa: CASSPRRGPWDTEAFF
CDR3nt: TGTGCCAGCAGTCCCCGCAGAGGGCCCTGGGACACTGAAGCTTTCTTT

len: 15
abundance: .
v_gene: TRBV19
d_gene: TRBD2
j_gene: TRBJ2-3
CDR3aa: CASSYLAGGMDTQYF
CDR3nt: TGTGCCAGTAGTTATCTAGCGGGAGGGATGGATACGCAGTATTTT

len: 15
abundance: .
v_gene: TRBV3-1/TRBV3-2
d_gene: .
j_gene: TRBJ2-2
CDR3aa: CASSPGGGGTGELFF
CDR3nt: TGTGCCAGCAGCCCAGGGGGGGGTGGCACCGGGGAGCTGTTTTTT

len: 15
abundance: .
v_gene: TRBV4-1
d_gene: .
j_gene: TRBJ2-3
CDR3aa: CASRDGGSSTDTQYF
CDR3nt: TGCGCCAGCAGGGATGGGGGCTCAAGCACAGATACGCAGTATTTT

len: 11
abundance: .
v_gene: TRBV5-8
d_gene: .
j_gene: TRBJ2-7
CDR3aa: CASSLELATIF
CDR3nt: TGTGCCAGCAGCTTGGAATTAGCGACAATCTTC

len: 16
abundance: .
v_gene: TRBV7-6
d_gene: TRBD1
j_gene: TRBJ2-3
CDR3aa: CASSLGSGQGSDTQYF
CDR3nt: TGTGCCAGCAGCTTAGGGTCGGGACAGGGGTCAGATACGCAGTATTTT

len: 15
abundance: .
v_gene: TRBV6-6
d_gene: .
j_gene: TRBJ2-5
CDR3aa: CASSSPEEGRETQYF
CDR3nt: TGTGCCAGCAGCTCCCCGGAGGAGGGTAGGGAGACCCAGTACTTC

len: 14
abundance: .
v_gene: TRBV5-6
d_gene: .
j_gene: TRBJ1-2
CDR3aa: CASSGNQGSYGYTF
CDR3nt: TGTGCCAGCAGCGGGAACCAAGGGAGCTATGGCTACACCTTC

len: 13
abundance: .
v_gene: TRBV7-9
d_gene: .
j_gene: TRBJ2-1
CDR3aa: CASTRGQLNEQFF
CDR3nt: TGTGCCAGCACCAGAGGACAGCTCAATGAGCAGTTCTTC

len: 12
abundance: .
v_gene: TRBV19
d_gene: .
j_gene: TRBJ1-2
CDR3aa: CASNTGSWRYTF
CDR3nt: TGTGCCAGTAACACAGGGTCCTGGCGCTACACCTTC

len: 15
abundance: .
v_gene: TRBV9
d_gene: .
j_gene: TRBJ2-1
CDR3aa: CASSRGDPSYNEQFF
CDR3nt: TGTGCCAGCAGTCGAGGAGATCCCTCCTACAATGAGCAGTTCTTC

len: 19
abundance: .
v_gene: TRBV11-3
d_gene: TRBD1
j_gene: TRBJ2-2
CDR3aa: CASSSSQGASVRNTGELFF
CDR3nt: TGTGCCAGCAGCTCGTCGCAGGGGGCTTCGGTGAGGAACACCGGGGAGCTGTTTTTT

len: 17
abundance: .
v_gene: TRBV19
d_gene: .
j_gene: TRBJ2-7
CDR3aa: CARAKSVCAGEAYEQYF
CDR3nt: TGTGCCAGAGCCAAATCAGTTTGTGCAGGGGAGGCCTACGAGCAGTACTTC

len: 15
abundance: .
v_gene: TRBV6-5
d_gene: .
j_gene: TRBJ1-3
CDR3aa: CASKPDPSSGNTIYF
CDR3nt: TGTGCCAGCAAGCCCGACCCAAGCTCTGGAAACACCATATATTTT

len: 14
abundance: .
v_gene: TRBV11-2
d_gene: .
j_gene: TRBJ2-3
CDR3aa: CASSPPGRDDTQYF
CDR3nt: TGTGCCAGCAGCCCGCCGGGCCGCGATGATACGCAGTATTTT

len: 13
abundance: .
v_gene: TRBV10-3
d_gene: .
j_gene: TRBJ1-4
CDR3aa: CAISAGGNEKLFF
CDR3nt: TGTGCCATCAGTGCGGGAGGGAATGAAAAACTGTTTTTT

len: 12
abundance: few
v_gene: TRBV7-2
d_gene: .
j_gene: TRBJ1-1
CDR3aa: CASSPADRKAFF
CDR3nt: TGTGCCAGCAGCCCTGCGGACAGAAAAGCTTTCTTT

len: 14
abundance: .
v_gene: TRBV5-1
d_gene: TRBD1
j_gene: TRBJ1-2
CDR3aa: CASSQGQGLGGYTF
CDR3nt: TGCGCCAGCAGCCAAGGACAGGGGTTGGGTGGCTACACCTTC

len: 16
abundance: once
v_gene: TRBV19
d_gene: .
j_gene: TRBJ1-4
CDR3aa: CASSKTGNLVNEKLFF
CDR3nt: TGTGCCAGTAGTAAGACAGGCAACCTTGTTAATGAAAAACTGTTTTTT

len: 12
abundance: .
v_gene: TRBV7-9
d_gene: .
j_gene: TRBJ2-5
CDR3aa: CASSPYQETQYF
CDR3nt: TGTGCCAGCAGCCCGTACCAAGAGACCCAGTACTTC

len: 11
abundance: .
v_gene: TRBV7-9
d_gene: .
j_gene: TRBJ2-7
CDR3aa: CASSSDVEQYF
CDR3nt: TGTGCCAGCAGCTCGGATGTCGAGCAGTACTTC

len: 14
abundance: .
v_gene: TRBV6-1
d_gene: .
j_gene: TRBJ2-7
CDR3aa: CASSEPLIAREQYF
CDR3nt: TGTGCCAGCAGTGAACCCCTGATCGCTCGCGAGCAGTACTTC

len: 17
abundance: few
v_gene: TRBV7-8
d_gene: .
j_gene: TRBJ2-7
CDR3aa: CASSFATTTFTSYEQYF
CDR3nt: TGTGCCAGCAGCTTCGCAACAACTACCTTTACCTCCTACGAGCAGTACTTC

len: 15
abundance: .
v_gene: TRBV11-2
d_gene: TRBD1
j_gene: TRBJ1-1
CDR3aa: CASSSTQGMNTEAFF
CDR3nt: TGTGCCAGCAGCTCGACACAGGGGATGAACACTGAAGCTTTCTTT

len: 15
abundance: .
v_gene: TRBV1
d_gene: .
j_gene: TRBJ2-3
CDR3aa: CTVDSGVSSTDTQYF
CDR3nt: TGCACCGTGGACTCTGGGGTTTCTAGCACAGATACGCAGTATTTT

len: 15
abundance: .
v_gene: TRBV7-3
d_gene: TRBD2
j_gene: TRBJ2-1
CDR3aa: CASSLIPGLANEQFF
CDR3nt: TGTGCCAGCAGCTTGATTCCGGGACTAGCAAATGAGCAGTTCTTC

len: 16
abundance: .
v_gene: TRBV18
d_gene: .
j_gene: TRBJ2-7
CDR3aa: CASSPTFGQAAYEQYF
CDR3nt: TGTGCCAGCTCACCAACATTTGGGCAAGCCGCCTACGAGCAGTACTTC

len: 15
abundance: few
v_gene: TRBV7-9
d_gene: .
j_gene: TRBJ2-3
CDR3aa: CASSLASVRTDTQYF
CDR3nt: TGTGCCAGCAGCTTAGCTAGCGTACGCACAGATACGCAGTATTTT

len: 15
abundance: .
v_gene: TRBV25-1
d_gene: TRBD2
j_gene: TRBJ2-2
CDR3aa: CASIEAGDYTGELFF
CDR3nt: TGTGCCAGCATCGAAGCGGGAGATTATACCGGGGAGCTGTTTTTT

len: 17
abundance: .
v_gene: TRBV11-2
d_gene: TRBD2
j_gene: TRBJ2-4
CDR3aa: CASSSLAGPSGKNIQYF
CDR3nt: TGTGCCAGCAGCTCCCTAGCGGGCCCCTCAGGCAAAAACATTCAGTACTTC

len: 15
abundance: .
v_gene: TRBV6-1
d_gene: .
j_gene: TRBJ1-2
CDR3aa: CASSESPLGNYGYTF
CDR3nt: TGTGCCAGCAGTGAATCCCCGTTGGGGAACTATGGCTACACCTTC

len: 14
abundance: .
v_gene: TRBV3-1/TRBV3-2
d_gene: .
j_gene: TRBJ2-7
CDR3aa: CASRGQGTFYEQYF
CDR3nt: TGTGCCAGCAGGGGGCAGGGTACCTTCTACGAGCAGTACTTC